The clone carrying this T cell receptor (beta chain) was counted only a few times. The data are from a study of blood T cell repertoires in COVID-19. Study as a whole: Samples representing acute and convalescent COVID-19 were sourced from the United States, Italy and Spain. The cDNA or gDNA used as material had been derived from T cells, B-cell-depleted T cells, or PBMCs.

Generated by immunoSEQ multiplex PCR, the TCRdb table keeps only in-frame clones and is missing some. The sample holds over 250,000 clones; about 89% are singletons and the top ten take around 10%. V lost 3 bases and J lost 6, with 8 bases in between. This CDR3 is built from 12 residues. Germline V gene data show CDR1 as LNHDA and CDR2 as SQIVND (reference sequence). What the recovered Cohort 3 donors had was two negative PCRs, clearance, or symptom resolution. The material sequenced was PBMCs or T cells enriched from blood (not recorded which). The clonotype comes from a man in his forties who had recovered from COVID-19. The J gene is TRBJ1-1, the V gene TRBV19, with unresolved D. The CDR3: CASSIGQAEAFF. CDR3 nucleotide sequence: TGTGCCAGTAGTATTGGTCAGGCTGAAGCTTTCTTT.